This TCR beta chain was obtained from a study of OX40 agonist ivuxolimab in advanced cancers. Study observations and caveats: CD4+ T cells averaged fewer expanded clones than CD8+ T cells. Some of the lowest clonal expansion was seen in partial responders at 0.1-3.0 mg/kg.

The data were produced by immunoSEQ multiplex PCR, yet TCRdb's version contains in-frame clones alone and is incomplete. The sample records approximately 71,000 clones, roughly 85% being singletons. CDR3 length: 15 amino acids. Germline lookup yields CDR1 SNHLY and CDR2 FYNNEI. The V end lost 7 bases, the J end lost 1 base, and 17 bases lay between the germline ends. Remarks on this clone: The antigen is unknown.

This chain uses TRBV2 with TRBJ2-7; unclear D gene. The sequencing here drew on CD4+ or CD8+ T cells sorted from blood, taken in a trial of the OX40 agonist ivuxolimab. The sequence was obtained from an adult with an advanced solid tumor such as melanoma, head and neck, liver or kidney cancer. The CDR3 sequence is CASTEEIAWSYEQYF. The CDR3 DNA sequence: TGTGCCAGCACCGAGGAAATAGCATGGTCCTACGAGCAGTACTTC.